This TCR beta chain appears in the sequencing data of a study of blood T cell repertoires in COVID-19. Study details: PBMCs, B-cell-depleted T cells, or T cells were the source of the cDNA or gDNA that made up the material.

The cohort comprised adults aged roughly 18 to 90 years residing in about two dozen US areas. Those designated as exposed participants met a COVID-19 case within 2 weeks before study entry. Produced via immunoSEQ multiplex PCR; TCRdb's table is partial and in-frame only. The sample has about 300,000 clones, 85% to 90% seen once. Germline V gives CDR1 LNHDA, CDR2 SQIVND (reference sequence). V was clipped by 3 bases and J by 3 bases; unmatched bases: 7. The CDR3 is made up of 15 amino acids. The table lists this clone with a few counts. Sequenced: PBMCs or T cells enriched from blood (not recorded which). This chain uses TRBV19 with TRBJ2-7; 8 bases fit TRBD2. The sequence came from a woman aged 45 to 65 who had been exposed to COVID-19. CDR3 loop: CASSMSRLAGYEQYF. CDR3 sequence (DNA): TGTGCCAGTAGTATGTCGCGGCTAGCGGGCTACGAGCAGTACTTC. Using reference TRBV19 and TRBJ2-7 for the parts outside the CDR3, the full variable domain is DGGITQSPKYLFRKEGQNVTLSCEQNLNHDAMYWYRQDPGQGLRLIYYSQIVNDFQKGDIAEGYSVSREKKESFPLTVTSAQKNPTAFYLCASSMSRLAGYEQYFGPGTRLTVT.